Only a few counts were recorded for the clone carrying this T cell receptor beta chain. Its antigen is unknown. The sample belongs to a study of memory CD4+ T cells and cytomegalovirus serostatus. Study outcomes and limitations: Each of 67 CMV-associated TCRbeta sequences occurred in one to five individuals.

Libraries were prepared by immunoSEQ multiplex PCR; TCRdb keeps only in-frame clonotypes and omits some of them. The data show approximately 27,000 clones, 70% to 80% seen once. The V gene end was trimmed by 6 bases and the J gene end by 5 bases; junction bases not matched to a gene: 8. This CDR3 contains 14 residues. Germline V gene sequence: CDR1 ENHRY, CDR2 SYGVKD. Single viable CD3+CD4+CD8-CD45RO+ cells were sorted as the memory CD4+ T cells. After thawing, CD4+ T cells were positively selected. The sample taken for sequencing was memory CD4+ T cells from blood. The V and J genes are TRBV10-3 and TRBJ2-7, with 9 bases that match TRBD2. The source is an adult in good health and CMV-seronegative. The CDR3 DNA is TGTGCCATCAGGTTTAGCGGGAGTGAAAACGAGCAGTACTTC. Its protein is CAIRFSGSENEQYF.